These T cell receptor beta chains were read from a single sample in a study of T-cell memory formation after mild COVID-19. TCRdb passed the 5' RACE reads through MiXCR, listing each CDR3 protein once. The sample contains under 400,000 distinct CDR3 sequences, around 21% of which appear only once. Sequenced: PBMCs or a T cell subset sorted from them (not recorded which). These receptors came from an adult woman who had mild COVID-19 (a few samples of this study predate the infection). Cell type and time point are not known. The CDR3 runs from the conserved cysteine through the conserved F or W. A D gene is named only where the DNA matches it firmly. Only some rows state a clone size, as once, few, many or a class for expanded clones.

D: TRBD2
J: TRBJ2-7
V: TRBV3-1
size: -
CDR3: CASSPTHSTSGGPPYEQYF
DNA: TGTGCCAGCAGCCCCACCCATTCGACTAGCGGGGGGCCTCCCTACGAGCAGTACTTC

D: -
J: TRBJ2-3
V: TRBV7-9
size: few
CDR3: CASSLGGGSRLTDTQYF
DNA: TGTGCCAGCAGCTTAGGAGGGGGGAGCCGCCTCACAGATACGCAGTATTTT

D: TRBD1
J: TRBJ2-7
V: TRBV4-1
size: -
CDR3: CASSHLPGTGESSYEQYF
DNA: TGCGCCAGCAGCCACTTGCCCGGGACAGGGGAGAGCTCCTACGAGCAGTACTTC

D: TRBD2
J: TRBJ2-1
V: TRBV20-1
size: few
CDR3: CSARGPAGGPGYNEQFF
DNA: TGCAGTGCTAGAGGCCCAGCGGGGGGCCCTGGATACAATGAGCAGTTCTTC

D: TRBD2
J: TRBJ2-5
V: TRBV7-9
size: -
CDR3: CASSSTSVQETQYF
DNA: TGTGCCAGCAGCTCGACTAGCGTCCAAGAGACCCAGTACTTC

D: -
J: TRBJ2-1
V: TRBV5-6
size: -
CDR3: CASVQGPDNEQFF
DNA: TGTGCCAGCGTCCAGGGACCTGACAATGAGCAGTTCTTC

D: -
J: TRBJ2-3
V: TRBV12-3/TRBV12-4
size: few
CDR3: CASSVWAGTDTQYF
DNA: TGTGCCAGCAGCGTGTGGGCGGGCACAGATACGCAGTATTTT

D: -
J: TRBJ2-1
V: TRBV24-1
size: few
CDR3: CATSEFRGDYNEQFF
DNA: TGTGCCACCAGTGAATTCAGGGGAGACTACAATGAGCAGTTCTTC

D: -
J: TRBJ2-7
V: TRBV6-5
size: -
CDR3: CASSPRRASSYEQYF
DNA: TGTGCCAGCAGTCCAAGACGGGCAAGCTCCTACGAGCAGTACTTC

D: -
J: TRBJ1-2
V: TRBV28
size: once
CDR3: CASSLGQRVYGYTF
DNA: TGTGCCAGCAGCCTCGGTCAGAGAGTCTATGGCTACACCTTC

D: TRBD2
J: TRBJ2-3
V: TRBV9
size: few
CDR3: CASSVGLAGGDTQYF
DNA: TGTGCCAGCAGCGTAGGGCTAGCGGGAGGAGATACGCAGTATTTT

D: -
J: TRBJ2-1
V: TRBV5-4
size: -
CDR3: CASSLVGGEEQFF
DNA: TGTGCCAGCAGCTTGGTTGGGGGTGAGGAGCAGTTCTTC

D: -
J: TRBJ1-1
V: TRBV12-3/TRBV12-4
size: once
CDR3: CASSPRGEAFF
DNA: TGTGCCAGCAGTCCAAGGGGTGAAGCTTTCTTT

D: -
J: TRBJ1-1
V: TRBV5-1
size: few
CDR3: CASSAAGVMNTEAFF
DNA: TGCGCCAGCAGCGCTGCAGGGGTGATGAACACTGAAGCTTTCTTT